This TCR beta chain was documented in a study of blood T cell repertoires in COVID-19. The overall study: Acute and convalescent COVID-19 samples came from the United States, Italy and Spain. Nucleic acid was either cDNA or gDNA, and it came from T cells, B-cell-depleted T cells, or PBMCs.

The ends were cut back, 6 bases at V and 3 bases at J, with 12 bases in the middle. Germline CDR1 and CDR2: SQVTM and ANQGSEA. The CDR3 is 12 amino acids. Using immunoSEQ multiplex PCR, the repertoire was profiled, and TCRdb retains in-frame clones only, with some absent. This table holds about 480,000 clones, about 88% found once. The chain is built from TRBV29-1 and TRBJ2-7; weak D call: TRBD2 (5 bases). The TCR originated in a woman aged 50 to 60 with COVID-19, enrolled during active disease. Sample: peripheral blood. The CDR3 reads CSVMGVNYEQYF. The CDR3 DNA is TGCAGCGTAATGGGAGTGAACTACGAGCAGTACTTC.